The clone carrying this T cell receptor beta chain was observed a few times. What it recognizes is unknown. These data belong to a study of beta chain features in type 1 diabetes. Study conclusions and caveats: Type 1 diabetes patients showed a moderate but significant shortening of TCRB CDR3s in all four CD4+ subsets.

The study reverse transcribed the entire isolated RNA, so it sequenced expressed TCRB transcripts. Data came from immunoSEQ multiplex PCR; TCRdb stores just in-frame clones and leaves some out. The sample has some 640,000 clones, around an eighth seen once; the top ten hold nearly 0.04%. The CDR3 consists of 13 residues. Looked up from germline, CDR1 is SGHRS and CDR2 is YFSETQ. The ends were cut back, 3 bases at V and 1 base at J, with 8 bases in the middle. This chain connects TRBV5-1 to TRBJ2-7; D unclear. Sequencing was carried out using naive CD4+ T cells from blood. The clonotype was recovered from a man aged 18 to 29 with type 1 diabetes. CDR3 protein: CASSYDTSYEQYF. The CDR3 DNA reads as TGCGCCAGCAGCTACGACACGTCCTACGAGCAGTACTTC.